The source of this T cell receptor beta chain is a study of vaccination and CD4 T cells after COVID-19. On the study more broadly: There were six male and four female convalescents, and two of them were Hispanic. Overlapping peptides of the spike proteins of SARS-CoV-2, HCoV-NL63, HCoV-OC43 and HCoV-229E were used for cell stimulation.

Researchers used the Oncomine TCR Beta short-read assay to sequence DNA from cultured CD4+ T cells. TCRdb recomputed calls from the PCR reads with MiXCR, one row per CDR3 protein. The sample lists thousands of distinct CDR3 sequences, about 47% seen once, with less than 25% in the top ten. This clonotype was counted only a few times. The target antigen is unknown. The treatment here: roughly 10-day PBMC culture with coronavirus spike peptide pools or control peptides (ViraFEST assay). Germline CDR1 reads MGHDK; CDR2 reads SYGVNS. The V end was cut by 2 bases, the J end by 0 bases, with 13 bases between. The CDR3 contains 16 residues.

Sequencing was carried out using CD4+ T cells from blood, cultured in vitro. The TCR originated in a human donor who had recovered from COVID-19. The J gene is TRBJ1-2, the V gene TRBV25-1, with D unclear. The CDR3, as DNA: TGTGCCAGCAGTGAACCCCACAGTTCCTCTAACTATGGCTACACCTTC. Its protein is CASSEPHSSSNYGYTF.